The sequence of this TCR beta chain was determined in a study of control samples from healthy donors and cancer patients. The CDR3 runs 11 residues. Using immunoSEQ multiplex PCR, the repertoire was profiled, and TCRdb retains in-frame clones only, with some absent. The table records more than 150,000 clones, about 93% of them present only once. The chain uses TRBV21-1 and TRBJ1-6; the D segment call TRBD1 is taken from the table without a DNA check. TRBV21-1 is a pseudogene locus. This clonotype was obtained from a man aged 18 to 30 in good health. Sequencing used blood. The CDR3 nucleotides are TGTGCCAGCAGCAGGCCTGAACCCCTCCACTTT. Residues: CASSRPEPLHF.